The sequence of this T cell receptor (beta chain) was determined in a study of T cell responses to AZD1222 COVID-19 vaccine. Across the study: Recipients boosted at about 4 weeks or about 12 weeks are pooled. Study conclusions and caveats: White British ancestry dominated among donors, who included more females, and clonal diversity was possibly underestimated. A rise in Spike-specific TCR breadth and depth followed two AZD1222 doses. Repertoire sampling was restricted to post-peak T cell response timepoints.

Clones were sequenced by immunoSEQ multiplex PCR, and TCRdb holds only the in-frame ones, with some missing. The data hold about 150,000 clones, with 90% to 95% observed a single time. This CDR3 has 13 amino acids. Per the germline V gene, CDR1 is LNHNV and CDR2 is YYDKDF (reference sequence). Trimming pared 4 bases from V and 2 bases from J, leaving 8 bases between. Regarding this clone: Its antigen remains unknown.

The TCR comes from an adult in good health. The chain couples TRBV15 to TRBJ1-2, with D possibly matching TRBD1 (6 bases). Sequenced material: peripheral blood, taken on day 0 of AZD1222 vaccination. CDR3 sequence (DNA): TGTGCCACCAGCACCGGACAGAACTATGGCTACACCTTC. It specifies CATSTGQNYGYTF. Full variable domain (remainder filled in from reference TRBV15 and TRBJ1-2): DAMVIQNPRYQVTQFGKPVTLSCSQTLNHNVMYWYQQKSSQAPKLLFHYYDKDFNNEADTPDNFQSRRPNTSFCFLDIRSPGLGDTAMYLCATSTGQNYGYTFGSGTRLTVV.